This TCR beta chain was observed in a study of glioma-infiltrating T cells after dendritic cell vaccination. At the level of the study: Between about 2002 and 2013, patients got autologous tumor lysate-pulsed dendritic cell vaccines.

Germline assignment: CDR1 ENHRY and CDR2 SYGVKD. There are 13 residues in the CDR3. Trimming removed 10 bases from V and 1 base from J, with 13 bases in between. TCRdb's copy holds only in-frame clones and misses some; the assay was immunoSEQ multiplex PCR. The sample consists of 91,000 or so clones, approximately 84% of them appearing once. Noted time point: after dendritic cell vaccination, including at tumor progression/relapse. This receptor was identified in a human donor with glioblastoma. V and J are TRBV10-3 and TRBJ1-1, with D possibly being TRBD1 (5 bases). The sample here was blood, taken after dendritic cell vaccination. CDR3 nucleotides: TGTGCCACCAAGGAGGGACGGAACACTGAAGCTTTCTTT. Translating it yields CATKEGRNTEAFF.